The present TCR beta chain was sequenced within a study of shared clonotypes between healthy human individuals. Cells designated naive CD8 were CD45RO-negative and were positively selected for CCR7, with terminally differentiated effector memory CD45RA+ cells excluded. The study drew all its donors from Caucasian adults living in Nashville, Tennessee. In replicate PCRs of sorted subsets, about 190 ng DNA, approximately 32,000 T cell genomes, was used. Sequencing used immunoSEQ multiplex PCR; TCRdb keeps in-frame clones, though not all of them. The sample has around 2.1 million clones, more than 85% seen once. V dropped 6 bases and J dropped 3; count of bases not matched to a gene: 4. Per the germline V gene, CDR1 is SQVTM and CDR2 is ANQGSEA. The CDR3 loop spans 13 amino acids.

Sequencing was done on a sample of naive CD8+ T cells from PBMCs. This TCR was recovered from a man in his late teens or twenties in good health. Some clones in this sample may be carry-over from other donors' samples. V gene TRBV29-1 combines with J gene TRBJ2-2; 7 nucleotides line up with TRBD2. The CDR3 region is CSVALADTGELFF. The CDR3 DNA is TGCAGCGTGGCGCTAGCGGACACCGGGGAGCTGTTTTTT.